The 16 T cell receptor beta chains listed next were all sequenced from one sample in a study of cytomegalovirus exposure and HLA in healthy donors. It was with 60 Vbeta and 13 Jbeta primers that the PCR ran. Produced via immunoSEQ multiplex PCR; TCRdb's table is partial and in-frame only. The table has around 150,000 clones, 77% seen once; the top ten hold approximately 2.4%. The sample consisted of PBMCs. The origin of the receptors is a woman in her thirties or forties in good health and CMV-seropositive.

The chain is built from TRBV19 and TRBJ1-1, with D unclear. In germline, CDR1 is LNHDA, CDR2 SQIVND (reference sequence). V was shortened by 7 bases and J by 0 bases, with 12 bases between the two germline ends. This CDR3 is 14 amino acids long. The CDR3 is CASIPLGLNTEAFF. The CDR3, as DNA: TGTGCCAGTATCCCCCTGGGCTTGAACACTGAAGCTTTCTTT. Using reference TRBV19 and TRBJ1-1 for the parts outside the CDR3, the full variable domain is DGGITQSPKYLFRKEGQNVTLSCEQNLNHDAMYWYRQDPGQGLRLIYYSQIVNDFQKGDIAEGYSVSREKKESFPLTVTSAQKNPTAFYLCASIPLGLNTEAFFGQGTRLTVV.

This chain links TRBV2 with TRBJ1-1; weak D call: TRBD1 (6 bases). CDR3 length: 14 residues. The germline CDR1 and CDR2 sequences are SNHLY and FYNNEI. Trimming cost V 6 bases and J 3 bases, with 14 bases left between them. The CDR3 is CASSFTGSDTEAFF. CDR3 nucleotide sequence: TGTGCCAGCAGCTTCACAGGGTCGGACACTGAAGCTTTCTTT.

J is TRBJ1-1 and V is TRBV10-3, with TRBD1 identical over 7 bases. This CDR3 region has 14 residues. Trimming removed 3 bases from V and 1 base from J; junction bases left unmatched: 2. Germline CDR1 ENHRY, CDR2 SYGVKD. CDR3: CAISEAGGNTEAFF. As DNA, the CDR3 is TGTGCCATCAGTGAAGCAGGGGGGAACACTGAAGCTTTCTTT.

V is TRBV4-2 and J is TRBJ1-2; 7 positions match TRBD1. CDR3 length equals 15 residues. Trimming took 0 bases from V and 3 from J; bases not matched to a gene: 4. CDR1 and CDR2 (germline): LGHNA, YNFKEQ. CDR3 in DNA: TGTGCCAGCAGCCAAGAGAGGACAGGAGACTATGGCTACACCTTC. Translated: CASSQERTGDYGYTF.

The rearrangement uses TRBV5-4 and TRBJ2-3, with 8 bases that match TRBD1. Trimming cost V 2 bases and J 4 bases; bases outside gene matches: 6. Germline CDR1 is SGHNT and CDR2 is YYREEE (reference sequence). This CDR3 is 15 amino acids long. The CDR3 DNA follows: TGTGCCAGCAGCTTTGGGGCAGGGGGCTCAGATACGCAGTATTTT. Protein: CASSFGAGGSDTQYF.

This chain links TRBV27 with TRBJ2-7, with 11 bases fitting TRBD1. The CDR3 is 14 residues long. CDR1 MNHEY and CDR2 SMNVEV come from the germline V gene (reference sequence). The V gene end was trimmed by 3 bases and the J gene end by 4 bases; junction bases not matched to a gene: 2. The CDR3 sequence: CASSLGQGGYEQYF. In DNA form, the CDR3 reads TGTGCCAGCAGTTTGGGACAGGGGGGTTACGAGCAGTACTTC.

The chain is built from TRBV5-1 and TRBJ2-1, with 14 bases fitting TRBD2. The CDR3 runs 17 residues. Per germline, CDR1 SGHRS and CDR2 YFSETQ. The J segment lost 2 bases and the V segment lost 4 bases, leaving 5 bases of the junction unmatched. CDR3 protein: CASSVGTSGGTYNEQFF. The DNA of the CDR3 is TGCGCCAGCAGCGTTGGGACTAGCGGGGGTACCTACAATGAGCAGTTCTTC.

This chain joins TRBV25-1 and TRBJ1-1; 8 positions match TRBD1. Germline values: CDR1 MGHDK, CDR2 SYGVNS. The ends lost 5 bases at V and 8 bases at J; junction bases unmatched: 10. This CDR3 comprises 14 residues. This chain's CDR3 is CASSKQGTGGEAFF. The DNA for the CDR3 is TGTGCCAGCAGTAAACAAGGGACAGGCGGCGAAGCTTTCTTT.

This clone showed up just a few times. The CDR3 coding sequence is TGTGCCAGGGGGACACAACCCGGCACCGGGGAGCTGTTTTTT. Residues: CARGTQPGTGELFF. This sequence joins TRBV5-3 and TRBJ2-2, with D maybe TRBD1 (6 bases). TRBV5-3 belongs to the ORF category, with a function that is uncertain. This CDR3 comprises 14 residues. The V end was cut by 8 bases, the J end by 4 bases, with 15 bases between.

The rearrangement links TRBV29-1 to TRBJ1-2, with TRBD1 as a possible D gene (6 bases). Trimming shortened V by 2 bases and J by 7 bases, and 20 bases separated the two germline ends. CDR3 length: 15 amino acids. Germline V gives CDR1 SQVTM, CDR2 ANQGSEA. CDR3 nucleotides: TGCAGCGTTGAACCGCTGGACAGCCCCACGGGTGGCTACACCTTC. Its translation: CSVEPLDSPTGGYTF.

This chain links TRBV18 with TRBJ2-5, with 7 positions matching TRBD1. CDR1 is KGHSH, CDR2 LQKENI, per germline. The CDR3 sequence is 15 residues long. J was trimmed by 1 base and V by 3 bases; bases with no gene match: 5. This CDR3 reads CASSPTYRGQETQYF. CDR3 nucleotides: TGTGCCAGCTCACCGACGTACAGGGGCCAAGAGACCCAGTACTTC.

CDR3 in DNA: TGTGCCAGCTCACCAGAGGGGGCCAAAAACGAGCAGTACTTC. Translating it yields CASSPEGAKNEQYF. The genes are TRBV18 and TRBJ2-7; TRBD1 matches at 7 bases. The V gene end was trimmed by 2 bases and the J gene end by 5 bases; junction bases not matched to a gene: 6. Germline lookup yields CDR1 KGHSH and CDR2 LQKENI. The CDR3 runs to 14 residues.

This clone appeared a single time. The gene calls are TRBV30 and TRBJ1-6; no firm D call. This CDR3 is 15 amino acids long. CDR1 GTSNPN and CDR2 SVGIG come from the germline V gene (reference sequence). Trimming removed 3 bases at V and 5 bases at J, with 14 bases between. CDR3 in DNA: TGTGCCTGGAGCGCTCTCGTGGCCGATAATTCACCCCTCCACTTT. Its translation is CAWSALVADNSPLHF.

The chain links TRBV15 to TRBJ2-1; D perhaps matches TRBD2 (5 bases). The CDR3 covers 13 residues. Germline V gene data show CDR1 as LNHNV and CDR2 as YYDKDF (reference sequence). V shed 0 bases and J shed 12 bases, with 12 bases lying between them. CDR3: CATSRDRGSAQFF. In nucleotides, the CDR3 is TGTGCCACCAGCAGAGATCGGGGTAGCGCGCAGTTCTTC.

The J gene is TRBJ2-3, the V gene TRBV18; D is perhaps TRBD2 (6 bases). Deletions cut 2 bases from V and 4 bases from J, with 10 bases between. The CDR3 has 14 residues. Germline CDR1 reads KGHSH; CDR2 reads LQKENI. CDR3 nucleotide sequence: TGTGCCAGCTCACCAGGGGGGAGTGCAGATACGCAGTATTTT. It translates to CASSPGGSADTQYF.

V and J are TRBV6-6 and TRBJ2-1, with 7 bases that match TRBD2. This CDR3 contains 16 residues. CDR1 is MNHNY, CDR2 SVGAGI, per germline (reference sequence). The junction had 6 bases not matched to a gene; V was cut back by 0 bases and J by 4 bases. CDR3 protein: CASSYSSWGGYNEQFF. As DNA, the CDR3 is TGTGCCAGCAGTTACTCTTCCTGGGGGGGATACAATGAGCAGTTCTTC.